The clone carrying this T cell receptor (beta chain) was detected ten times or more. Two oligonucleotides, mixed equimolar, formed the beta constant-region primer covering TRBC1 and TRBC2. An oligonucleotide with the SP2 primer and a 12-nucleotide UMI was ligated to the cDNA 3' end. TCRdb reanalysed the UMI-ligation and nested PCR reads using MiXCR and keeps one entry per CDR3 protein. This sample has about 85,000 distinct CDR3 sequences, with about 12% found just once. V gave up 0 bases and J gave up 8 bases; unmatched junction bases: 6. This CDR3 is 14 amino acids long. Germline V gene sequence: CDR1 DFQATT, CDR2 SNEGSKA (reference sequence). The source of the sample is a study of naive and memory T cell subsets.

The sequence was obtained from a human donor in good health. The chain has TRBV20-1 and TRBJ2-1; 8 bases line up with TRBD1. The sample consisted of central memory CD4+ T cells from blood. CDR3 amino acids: CSARDWTGMDEQFF. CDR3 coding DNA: TGCAGTGCTAGAGATTGGACAGGGATGGATGAGCAGTTCTTC.